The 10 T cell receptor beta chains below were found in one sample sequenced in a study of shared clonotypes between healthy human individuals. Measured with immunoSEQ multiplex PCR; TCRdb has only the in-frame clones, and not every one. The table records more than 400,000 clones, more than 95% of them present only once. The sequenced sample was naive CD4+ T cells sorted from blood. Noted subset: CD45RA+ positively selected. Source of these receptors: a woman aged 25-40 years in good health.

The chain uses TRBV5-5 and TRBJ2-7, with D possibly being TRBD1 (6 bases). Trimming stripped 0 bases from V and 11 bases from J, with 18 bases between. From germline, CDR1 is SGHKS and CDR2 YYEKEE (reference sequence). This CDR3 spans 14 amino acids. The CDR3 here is CASSLDRDKVIKYF. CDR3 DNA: TGTGCCAGCAGCTTGGATCGGGACAAGGTGATCAAGTACTTC.

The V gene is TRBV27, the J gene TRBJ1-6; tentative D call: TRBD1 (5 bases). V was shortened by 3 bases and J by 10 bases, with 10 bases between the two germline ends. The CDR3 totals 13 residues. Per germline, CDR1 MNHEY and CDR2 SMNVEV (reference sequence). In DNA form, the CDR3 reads TGTGCCAGCAGTTTTCAGGAGGGGTCACCCCTCCACTTT. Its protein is CASSFQEGSPLHF.

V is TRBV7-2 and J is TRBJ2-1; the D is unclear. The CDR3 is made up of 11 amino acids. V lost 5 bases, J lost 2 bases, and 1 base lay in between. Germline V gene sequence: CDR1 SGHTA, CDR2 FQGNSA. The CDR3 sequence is CASSTYNEQFF. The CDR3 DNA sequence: TGTGCCAGCAGCACCTACAATGAGCAGTTCTTC.

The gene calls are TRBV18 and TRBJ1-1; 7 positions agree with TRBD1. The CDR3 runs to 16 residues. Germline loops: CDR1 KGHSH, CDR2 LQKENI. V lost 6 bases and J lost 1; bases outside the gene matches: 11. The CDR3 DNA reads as TGTGCCAGCTCCCGAATAGACAGGGAGGGGAACACTGAAGCTTTCTTT. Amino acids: CASSRIDREGNTEAFF.

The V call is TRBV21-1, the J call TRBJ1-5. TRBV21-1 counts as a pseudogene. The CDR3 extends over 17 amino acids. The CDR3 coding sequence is TGTGCCAGCAGCAAAGATCCGGGTTCCAACCCTGCTCAGCCCCAGCATTTT. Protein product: CASSKDPGSNPAQPQHF.

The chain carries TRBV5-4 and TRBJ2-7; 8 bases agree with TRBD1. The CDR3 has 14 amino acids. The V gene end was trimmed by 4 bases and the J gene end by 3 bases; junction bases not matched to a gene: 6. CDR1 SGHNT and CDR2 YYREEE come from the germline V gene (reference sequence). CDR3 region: CASSTRTGSYEQYF. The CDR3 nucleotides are TGTGCCAGCAGCACAAGGACAGGGAGCTACGAGCAGTACTTC.

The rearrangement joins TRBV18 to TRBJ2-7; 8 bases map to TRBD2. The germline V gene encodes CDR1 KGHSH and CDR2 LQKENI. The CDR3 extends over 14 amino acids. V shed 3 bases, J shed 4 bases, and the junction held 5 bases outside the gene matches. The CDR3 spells CASSPVRGAYEQYF. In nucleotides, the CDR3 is TGTGCCAGCTCACCGGTGCGGGGGGCATACGAGCAGTACTTC.

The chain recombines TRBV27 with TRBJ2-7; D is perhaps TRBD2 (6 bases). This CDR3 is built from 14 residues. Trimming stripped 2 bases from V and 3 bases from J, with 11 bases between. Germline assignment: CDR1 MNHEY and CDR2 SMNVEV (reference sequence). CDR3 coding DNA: TGTGCCAGCAGTTTAAAGGGAGCGGGCTACGAGCAGTACTTC. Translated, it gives CASSLKGAGYEQYF.

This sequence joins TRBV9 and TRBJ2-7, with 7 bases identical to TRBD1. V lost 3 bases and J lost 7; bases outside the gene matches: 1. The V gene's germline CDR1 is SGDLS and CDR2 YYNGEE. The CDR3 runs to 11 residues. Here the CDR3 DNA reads TGTGCCAGCAGCGCAGGGGGTGAGCAGTACTTC. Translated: CASSAGGEQYF.

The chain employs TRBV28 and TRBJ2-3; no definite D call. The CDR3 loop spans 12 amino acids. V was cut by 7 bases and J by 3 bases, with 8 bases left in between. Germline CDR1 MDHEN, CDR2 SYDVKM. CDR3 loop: CASTPETDTQYF. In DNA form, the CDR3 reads TGTGCCAGCACCCCAGAGACAGATACGCAGTATTTT.